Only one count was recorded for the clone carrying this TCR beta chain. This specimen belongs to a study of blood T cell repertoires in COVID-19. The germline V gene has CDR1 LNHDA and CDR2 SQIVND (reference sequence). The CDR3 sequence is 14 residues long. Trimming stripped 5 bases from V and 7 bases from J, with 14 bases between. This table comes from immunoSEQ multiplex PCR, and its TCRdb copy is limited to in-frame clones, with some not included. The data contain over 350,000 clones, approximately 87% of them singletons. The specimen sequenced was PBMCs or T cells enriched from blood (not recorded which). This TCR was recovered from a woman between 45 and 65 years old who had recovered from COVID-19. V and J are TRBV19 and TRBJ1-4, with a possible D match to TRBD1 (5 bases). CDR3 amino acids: CASSVKGVPEKLFF. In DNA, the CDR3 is TGTGCCAGTAGTGTAAAAGGGGTTCCTGAAAAACTGTTTTTT. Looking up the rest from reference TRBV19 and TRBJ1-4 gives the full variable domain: DGGITQSPKYLFRKEGQNVTLSCEQNLNHDAMYWYRQDPGQGLRLIYYSQIVNDFQKGDIAEGYSVSREKKESFPLTVTSAQKNPTAFYLCASSVKGVPEKLFFGSGTQLSVL.